This TCR beta chain was retrieved from a study of OX40 agonist ivuxolimab in advanced cancers. The repertoire was sequenced with immunoSEQ multiplex PCR; TCRdb's copy has only in-frame clones and lacks some. Of 60,000 to 80,000 clones in the sample, 89% are singletons; the top ten hold roughly 11%. This CDR3 has 15 amino acids. V dropped 5 bases and J dropped 6; count of bases not matched to a gene: 6. Per the germline V gene, CDR1 is SNHLY and CDR2 is FYNNEI. The sample here was CD4+ or CD8+ T cells sorted from blood, taken in a trial of the OX40 agonist ivuxolimab. The TCR comes from an adult with an advanced solid tumor such as melanoma, head and neck, liver or kidney cancer. J is TRBJ2-4 and V is TRBV2; 11 bases align to TRBD2. CDR3 amino acids: CASSLTSGVGNIQYF. In nucleotides, the CDR3 is TGTGCCAGCAGTCTGACTAGCGGGGTGGGAAACATTCAGTACTTC.